This entry is about one TCR beta chain. Primers: 60 Vbeta forward and 13 Jbeta reverse. Libraries were prepared by immunoSEQ multiplex PCR; TCRdb keeps only in-frame clonotypes and omits some of them. This table holds 100,000 to 150,000 clones, about three quarters found once. The data belong to a study of cytomegalovirus exposure and HLA in healthy donors. V lost 2 bases and J lost 2, with 22 bases in between. The CDR3 totals 19 residues. Germline V gene lookup returns CDR1 SGHTA and CDR2 FQGNSA. The chain recombines TRBV7-2 with TRBJ1-5; possible D gene TRBD1, 5 bases. The receptor's source is a man aged 50 to 59 in good health and CMV-seronegative. The sequenced sample was PBMCs. The CDR3 is CASSLLPGGPRLGNQPQHF. The CDR3 DNA reads TGTGCCAGCAGCTTACTCCCGGGGGGTCCGAGGTTGGGCAATCAGCCCCAGCATTTT.